The 10 T cell receptor beta chains below were found in one sample sequenced in a study of cytomegalovirus exposure and HLA in healthy donors. With 60 Vbeta and 13 Jbeta primers, the PCR was carried out. The protocol was immunoSEQ multiplex PCR, while the TCRdb copy is restricted to in-frame clones and leaves out a portion. The sample holds some 81,000 clones, roughly 72% seen once. Source material: PBMCs. The receptors derive from a woman between 40 and 50 years old in good health and CMV-seropositive.

The chain uses TRBV7-7 and TRBJ2-7, with TRBD1 as a possible D gene (6 bases). Germline CDR1 is SSHAT and CDR2 is FNYEAQ (reference sequence). The length of the CDR3 is 14 residues. V lost 9 bases and J lost 3, with 18 bases in between. The CDR3 nucleotides are TGTGCCAGTTCCAGGGCTCCAGGGGACTACGAGCAGTACTTC. Encoded protein: CASSRAPGDYEQYF.

V is TRBV6-1 and J is TRBJ2-3; 8 nucleotides match TRBD1. The CDR3 is 14 residues long. V lost 8 bases and J lost 0; bases outside the gene matches: 4. The germline V gene has CDR1 MNHNS and CDR2 SASEGT. CDR3 in DNA: TGTGCCAGCGGGACAGGTACTAGCACAGATACGCAGTATTTT. Protein: CASGTGTSTDTQYF.

The genes are TRBV10-1 and TRBJ1-1, with D tentatively TRBD1 (5 bases). Germline lookup yields CDR1 WNHNN and CDR2 SYGVQD (reference sequence). The CDR3 runs 17 residues. Trimming left V 2 bases short and J 0 bases short, with 16 bases between. The CDR3 reads CASSERGNGGVNTEAFF. As DNA, the CDR3 is TGCGCCAGCAGTGAGAGGGGTAATGGGGGGGTGAACACTGAAGCTTTCTTT.

V is TRBV28 and J is TRBJ1-2, with 8 positions matching TRBD1. The ends lost 6 bases at V and 4 bases at J; junction bases unmatched: 1. The CDR3 has 12 residues. CDR1 is MDHEN and CDR2 is SYDVKM in the germline V gene. The chain's CDR3 is CASRGTGYGYTF. CDR3 nucleotide sequence: TGTGCCAGCAGGGGGACAGGCTATGGCTACACCTTC.

The chain combines TRBV7-2 with TRBJ1-4, with TRBD1 matching 7 bases. The CDR3 runs 14 residues. Germline V gene sequence: CDR1 SGHTA, CDR2 FQGNSA. J lost 7 bases, V lost 4 bases, and 6 bases had no gene match. The CDR3 protein is CASSSDRDGEKLFF. The CDR3, as DNA: TGTGCCAGCAGCTCAGACAGGGATGGTGAAAAACTGTTTTTT.

The rearrangement uses TRBV19 and TRBJ2-5; 9 bases map to TRBD2. Germline assignment: CDR1 LNHDA and CDR2 SQIVND (reference sequence). There are 15 residues in the CDR3. V lost 4 bases to trimming and J lost 5 bases; unmatched junction nucleotides: 8. For the CDR3, the DNA is TGTGCCAGTAGTAGGGGTAGCGGGAGAGGGGAGACCCAGTACTTC. Its translation is CASSRGSGRGETQYF.

This clone appeared once. The chain couples TRBV12-2 to TRBJ2-1; the table's D gene call, TRBD1, was not cross checked with the DNA. TRBV12-2 counts as a pseudogene. The CDR3 extends over 18 amino acids. Here the CDR3 DNA reads TGTGCAAGTCGCATGGGACAGGGTAAACCTTGGGGAGACAATGAGCAGTTCTTC. Amino acid sequence: CASRMGQGKPWGDNEQFF.

The sample holds one count of this clone. The V gene is TRBV19, the J gene TRBJ1-6; tentative D call: TRBD1 (6 bases). Germline V gene data show CDR1 as LNHDA and CDR2 as SQIVND (reference sequence). The CDR3 runs 14 residues. The V and J ends lost 7 bases and 8 bases respectively, with 15 bases between them. The CDR3 reads CASKGNRVDSPLHF. CDR3 nucleotides: TGTGCCAGTAAGGGGAACAGGGTGGATTCACCCCTCCACTTT.

The chain links TRBV28 to TRBJ1-1, with D uncertain. V was cut by 1 base and J by 5 bases, with 8 bases left in between. The germline V gene encodes CDR1 MDHEN and CDR2 SYDVKM. The CDR3 consists of 13 residues. The CDR3 loop is CASSLSVRTEAFF. CDR3 coding DNA: TGTGCCAGCAGTTTATCGGTCCGGACTGAAGCTTTCTTT. Variable domain in full (rest from reference TRBV28 and TRBJ1-1): DVKVTQSSRYLVKRTGEKVFLECVQDMDHENMFWYRQDPGLGLRLIYFSYDVKMKEKGDIPEGYSVSREKKERFSLILESASTNQTSMYLCASSLSVRTEAFFGQGTRLTVV.

This clone was detected once. This chain joins TRBV6-6 and TRBJ1-4, with D perhaps matching TRBD1 (5 bases). CDR3 length: 15 amino acids. The V and J ends lost 5 bases and 8 bases respectively, with 18 bases between them. CDR1 and CDR2 (germline): MNHNY, SVGAGI (reference sequence). CDR3 sequence (DNA): TGTGCCAGCAGTCCTCGGACAAAGAATATGGAAAAACTGTTTTTT. This encodes CASSPRTKNMEKLFF.